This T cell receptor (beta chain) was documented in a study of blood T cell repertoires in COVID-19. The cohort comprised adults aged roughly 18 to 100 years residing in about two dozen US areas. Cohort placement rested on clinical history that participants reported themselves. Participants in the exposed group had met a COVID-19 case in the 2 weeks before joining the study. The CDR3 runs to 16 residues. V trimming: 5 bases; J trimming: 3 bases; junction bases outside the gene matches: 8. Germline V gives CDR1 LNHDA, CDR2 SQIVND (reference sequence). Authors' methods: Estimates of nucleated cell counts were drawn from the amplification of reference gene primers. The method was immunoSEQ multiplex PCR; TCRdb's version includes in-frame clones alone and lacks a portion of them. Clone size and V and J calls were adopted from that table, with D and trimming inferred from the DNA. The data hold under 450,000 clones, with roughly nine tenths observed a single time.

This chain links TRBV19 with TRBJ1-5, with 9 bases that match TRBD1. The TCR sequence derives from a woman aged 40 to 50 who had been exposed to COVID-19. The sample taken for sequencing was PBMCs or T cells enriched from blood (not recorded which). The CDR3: CASSPRDRAFNQPQHF. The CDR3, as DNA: TGTGCCAGTAGTCCTCGGGACAGGGCTTTCAATCAGCCCCAGCATTTT.